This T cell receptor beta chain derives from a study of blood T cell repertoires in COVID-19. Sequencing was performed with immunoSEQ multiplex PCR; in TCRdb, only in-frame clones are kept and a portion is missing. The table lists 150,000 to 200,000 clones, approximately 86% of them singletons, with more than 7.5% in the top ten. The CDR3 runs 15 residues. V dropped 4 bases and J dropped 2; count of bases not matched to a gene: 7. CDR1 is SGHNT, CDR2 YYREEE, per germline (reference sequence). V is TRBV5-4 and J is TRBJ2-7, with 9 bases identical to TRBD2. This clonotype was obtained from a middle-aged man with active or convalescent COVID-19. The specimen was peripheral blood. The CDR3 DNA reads TGTGCCAGCAGCCGCGGAGCGGGGGGAGCCTACGAGCAGTACTTC. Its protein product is CASSRGAGGAYEQYF.